This T cell receptor (beta chain) was identified during a study of tumor-infiltrating lymphocytes in primary liver carcinoma. The authors made TCR beta cDNA from about 500 ng total RNA with a constant-region primer. Researchers made the TCR beta libraries by running three nested multiplex PCR rounds with slightly modified ARM-PCR. TRBV1-TRBV30 forward primers paired with a C-beta reverse primer drove the first two PCR rounds, about 10 cycles each. MiXCR, run by TCRdb on the multiplex PCR reads, gives a single entry per CDR3 protein. In the table there are 300,000 to 400,000 distinct CDR3 sequences, 65% of which are singletons. For blood RNA, unsorted whole blood served as the source, and germline DNA was extracted too. V dropped 0 bases and J dropped 5; count of bases not matched to a gene: 10. This CDR3 has 17 amino acids. Germline CDR1 and CDR2: MNHEY and SVGAGI. In this sample, this clonotype turned up many times.

Sequenced: peripheral blood. V is TRBV6-5 and J is TRBJ2-3, with 8 bases lining up with TRBD1. The sequence came from a man aged 40-55 years with primary liver carcinoma and hepatitis B virus infection. The CDR3 DNA sequence: TGTGCCAGCAGTTACTCGCGGGACAGGTCCCCTCAAGATACGCAGTATTTT. Translated: CASSYSRDRSPQDTQYF.